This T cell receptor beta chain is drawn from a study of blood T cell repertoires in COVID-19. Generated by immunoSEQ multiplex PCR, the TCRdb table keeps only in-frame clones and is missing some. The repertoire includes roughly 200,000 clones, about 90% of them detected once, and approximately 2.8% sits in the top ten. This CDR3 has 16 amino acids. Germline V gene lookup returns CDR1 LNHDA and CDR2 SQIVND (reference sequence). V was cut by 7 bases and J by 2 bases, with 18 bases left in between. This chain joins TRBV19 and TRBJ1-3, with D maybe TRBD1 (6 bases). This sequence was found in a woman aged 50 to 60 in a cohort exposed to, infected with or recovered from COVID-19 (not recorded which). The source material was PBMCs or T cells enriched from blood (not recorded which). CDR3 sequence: CASIKRGKAAGNTIYF. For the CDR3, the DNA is TGTGCCAGTATAAAGAGGGGGAAGGCCGCTGGAAACACCATATATTTT. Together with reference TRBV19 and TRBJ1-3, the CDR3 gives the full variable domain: DGGITQSPKYLFRKEGQNVTLSCEQNLNHDAMYWYRQDPGQGLRLIYYSQIVNDFQKGDIAEGYSVSREKKESFPLTVTSAQKNPTAFYLCASIKRGKAAGNTIYFGEGSWLTVV.